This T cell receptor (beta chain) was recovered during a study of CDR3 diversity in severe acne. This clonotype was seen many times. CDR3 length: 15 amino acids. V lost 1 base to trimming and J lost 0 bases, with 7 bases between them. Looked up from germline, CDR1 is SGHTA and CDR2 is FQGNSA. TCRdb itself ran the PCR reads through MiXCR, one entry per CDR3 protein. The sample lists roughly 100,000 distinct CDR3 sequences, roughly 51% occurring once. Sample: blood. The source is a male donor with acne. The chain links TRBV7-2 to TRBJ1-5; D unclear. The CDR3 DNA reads TGTGCCAGCAGCTTAGGATGGAGTAGCAATCAGCCCCAGCATTTT. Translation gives CASSLGWSSNQPQHF. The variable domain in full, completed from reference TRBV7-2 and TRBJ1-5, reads GAGVSQSPSNKVTEKGKDVELRCDPISGHTALYWYRQSLGQGLEFLIYFQGNSAPDKSGLPSDRFSAERTGGSVSTLTIQRTQQEDSAVYLCASSLGWSSNQPQHFGDGTRLSIL.